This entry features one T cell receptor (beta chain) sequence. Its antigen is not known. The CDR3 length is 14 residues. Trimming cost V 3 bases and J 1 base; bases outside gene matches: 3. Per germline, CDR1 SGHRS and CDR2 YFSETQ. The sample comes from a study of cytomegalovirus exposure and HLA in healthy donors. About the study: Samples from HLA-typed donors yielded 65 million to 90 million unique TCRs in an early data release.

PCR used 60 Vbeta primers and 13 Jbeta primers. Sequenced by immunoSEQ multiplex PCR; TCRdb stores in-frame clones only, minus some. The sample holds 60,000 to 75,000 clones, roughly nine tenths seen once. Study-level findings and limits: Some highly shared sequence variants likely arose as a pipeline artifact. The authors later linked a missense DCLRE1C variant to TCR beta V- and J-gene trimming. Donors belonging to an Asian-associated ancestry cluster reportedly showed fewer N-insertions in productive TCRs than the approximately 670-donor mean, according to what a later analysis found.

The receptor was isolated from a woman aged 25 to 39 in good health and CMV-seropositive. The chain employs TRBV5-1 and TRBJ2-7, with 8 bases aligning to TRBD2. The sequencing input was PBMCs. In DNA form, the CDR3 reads TGCGCCAGCAGCTCGGGAGGGAATTCCTACGAGCAGTACTTC. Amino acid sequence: CASSSGGNSYEQYF.